A single TCR beta chain is shown here with its context. From blood CD8+ and CD4+ T cells, TCR beta sequences were generated. The record originates from a study of CD8 T cells in Susac syndrome. Study as a whole: Among the Susac syndrome patients sequenced, over 5 had active disease and roughly 8 were in remission. The Susac syndrome patients were therapy-naive, on corticosteroids, or on intravenous immunoglobulin alone at blood draw.

Random hexamers were used to reverse transcribe 0.5 to 1 ug of RNA. Each CDR3 protein is one row after TCRdb ran MiXCR on the immunoSEQ multiplex PCR reads. In the table there are some 200,000 distinct CDR3 sequences, just under 95% of which are singletons. The length of the CDR3 is 11 residues. V was trimmed by 2 bases and J by 15 bases, leaving 12 bases between them. Germline V gives CDR1 SGHRS, CDR2 YFSETQ. The sequenced sample was CD8+ T cells from PBMCs. The TCR was taken from a human donor with Susac syndrome. V and J are TRBV5-1 and TRBJ2-1; D is ambiguous. CDR3 sequence reads: CASSFGKAWFF. CDR3 nucleotide sequence: TGCGCCAGCAGCTTCGGTAAGGCTTGGTTCTTC.